The present T cell receptor beta chain was sequenced within a study of cytomegalovirus exposure and HLA in healthy donors. About the study: The approximately 130 validation repertoires and the roughly 690 first-cohort repertoires shared a platform, a later analysis reported.

The J segment lost 1 base and the V segment lost 8 bases, leaving 19 bases of the junction unmatched. The CDR3 totals 19 residues. The germline V gene has CDR1 MNHEY and CDR2 SMNVEV (reference sequence). Separate from the roughly 670-subject first cohort, the roughly 120-subject validation cohort was the one that the donors belonged to. The data were produced by immunoSEQ multiplex PCR, yet TCRdb's version contains in-frame clones alone and is incomplete. Altogether about 82,000 clones are present, roughly 94% being singletons, with the ten largest covering more than 0.6%. Sequenced sample: PBMCs. The clonotype originates from a woman aged 18-29 years in good health and CMV-seronegative. J is TRBJ2-7 and V is TRBV27; 11 bases agree with TRBD2. Here the CDR3 reads CASAGRLGTSGSGSYEQYF. CDR3 nucleotides: TGTGCCAGCGCTGGGCGTTTGGGAACTAGCGGGAGTGGGTCCTACGAGCAGTACTTC.